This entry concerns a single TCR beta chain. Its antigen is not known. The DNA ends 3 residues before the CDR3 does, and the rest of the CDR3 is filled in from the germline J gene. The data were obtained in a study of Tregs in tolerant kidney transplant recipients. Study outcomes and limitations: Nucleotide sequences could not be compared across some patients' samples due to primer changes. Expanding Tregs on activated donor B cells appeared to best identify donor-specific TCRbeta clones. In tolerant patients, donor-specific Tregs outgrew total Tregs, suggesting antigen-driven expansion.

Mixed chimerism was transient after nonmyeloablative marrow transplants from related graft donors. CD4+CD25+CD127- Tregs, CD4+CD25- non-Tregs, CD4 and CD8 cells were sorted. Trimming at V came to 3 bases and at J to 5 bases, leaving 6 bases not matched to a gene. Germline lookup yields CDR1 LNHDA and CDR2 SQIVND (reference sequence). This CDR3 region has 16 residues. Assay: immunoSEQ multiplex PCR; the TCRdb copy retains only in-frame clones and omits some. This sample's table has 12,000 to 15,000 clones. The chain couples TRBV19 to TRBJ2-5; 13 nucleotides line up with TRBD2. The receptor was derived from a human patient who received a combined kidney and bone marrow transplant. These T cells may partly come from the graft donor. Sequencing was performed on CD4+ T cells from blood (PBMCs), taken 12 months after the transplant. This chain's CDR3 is CASSIRLAGGRETQYF. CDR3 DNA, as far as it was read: TGTGCCAGTAGTATCCGACTAGCGGGAGGACGGGAGACC.